Below are 12 T cell receptor beta chains sequenced from a single sample in a study of CD8+CD57+ T cells in acquired aplastic anemia. Sequenced patients had shown CD8+CD57+ cell expansion by flow cytometry. Both TCR beta VDJ combination and CDR3 sequence profiling were carried out. Genomic DNA was the template for this profiling. Each CDR3 protein is one row after TCRdb ran MiXCR on the reads. The sample yields approximately 300,000 distinct CDR3 sequences, roughly 53% seen once. Sequencing used sorted CD4+, CD8+, or CD8+CD57+ T cells (not recorded which) from PBMCs. The receptors were sampled from a human donor with aplastic anemia.

Points on this clonotype: An end of the junction differs from the germline gene, which may be a read error. The rearrangement links TRBV2 to TRBJ2-5, with TRBD2 matching 8 bases. The CDR3 runs to 13 residues. Per the germline V gene, CDR1 is SNHLY and CDR2 is FYNNEI. The CDR3 bases are TGTGCCAGCAATTGGACTAGCTTCGAGACTCAGTACTTC. Translated: CASNWTSFETQYF.

The chain combines TRBV6-4 with TRBJ2-7; TRBD1 is a possible D gene (5 bases). The CDR3 sequence is 15 residues long. V was shortened by 5 bases and J by 10 bases, with 24 bases between the two germline ends. Germline V gene data show CDR1 as MRHNA and CDR2 as SNTAGT. CDR3 DNA sequence: TGTGCCAGCAGTTCAGGGCTGGGAAGCAATCAGCCCCAGTACTTC. Translation: CASSSGLGSNQPQYF.

The chain carries TRBV20-1 and TRBJ2-3; weak D call: TRBD2 (5 bases). Trimming removed 1 base at V and 5 bases at J, with 10 bases between. This CDR3 is 13 amino acids long. Per germline, CDR1 DFQATT and CDR2 SNEGSKA (reference sequence). CDR3 nucleotide sequence: TGCAGTGCTAGAGGAGCGGAGAGAGATACGCAGTATTTT. Translating gives CSARGAERDTQYF.

The chain carries TRBV2 and TRBJ2-7, with 10 bases lining up with TRBD2. Germline lookup yields CDR1 SNHLY and CDR2 FYNNEI. The CDR3 runs to 14 residues. The V and J ends lost 3 bases and 6 bases, in that order; junction bases with no gene match: 5. The CDR3 nucleotides read TGTGCCAGCAGTGAGCTAGCGGGAGCAGTCGAGCAGTACTTC. Its translation is CASSELAGAVEQYF.

The DNA of the CDR3 is TGTGCCAGCAGTGAAGACTCGGGCGTAGGGGGCAGTGTCGCAAATTCACCCCTCCACTTT. Amino acid sequence: CASSEDSGVGGSVANSPLHF. The gene calls are TRBV2 and TRBJ1-6, with 7 bases aligning to TRBD1. V was clipped by 1 base and J by 7 bases; unmatched bases: 19. The germline V gene has CDR1 SNHLY and CDR2 FYNNEI. The CDR3 totals 20 residues.

This chain links TRBV20-1 with TRBJ1-1; D uncertain. The CDR3 contains 13 residues. The V end was cut by 1 base, the J end by 7 bases, with 13 bases between. Germline V lookup: CDR1 DFQATT, CDR2 SNEGSKA (reference sequence). Here the CDR3 reads CSARVSGIGEAFF. The CDR3 DNA reads TGCAGTGCTAGAGTATCGGGGATTGGTGAAGCTTTCTTT.

V and J are TRBV20-1 and TRBJ2-1, with D perhaps TRBD2 (6 bases). The CDR3 spans 16 residues. Per germline, CDR1 DFQATT and CDR2 SNEGSKA (reference sequence). The V gene lost 5 bases and the J gene lost 4 bases, with 21 bases spanning the gap. CDR3 sequence reads: CSALHSPGTSYNEQFF. CDR3 bases: TGCAGTGCTTTGCACAGTCCCGGGACTTCATACAATGAGCAGTTCTTC.

The chain links TRBV19 to TRBJ2-5; the D gene is possibly TRBD2 (6 bases). Per germline, CDR1 LNHDA and CDR2 SQIVND (reference sequence). This CDR3 contains 15 residues. V lost 1 base, J lost 5 bases, and 14 bases lay in between. The CDR3 nucleotides are TGTGCCAGTAGTATAGGGGGGACTCCCAGGGAGACCCAGTACTTC. Amino acid sequence: CASSIGGTPRETQYF.

This clonotype was observed many times. The chain links TRBV5-6 to TRBJ1-2, with D uncertain. Trimming took 6 bases from V and 1 from J, leaving 22 bases between them. The CDR3 spans 17 residues. The germline CDR1 and CDR2 sequences are SGHDT and YYEEEE. The CDR3 DNA is TGTGCCAGCACCTACTTAGGCCCGGGGATGAGTAACTATGGCTACACCTTC. It encodes CASTYLGPGMSNYGYTF.

This clonotype was observed at least ten times. The chain carries TRBV12-5 and TRBJ2-3; possibly TRBD2 for D (5 bases). CDR1 and CDR2 from the germline V gene are LGHNT and FRNRAP. Trimming took 6 bases from V and 3 from J, leaving 10 bases between them. The CDR3 sequence is 13 residues long. CDR3 nucleotide sequence: TGTGCTAGTGGCCTAGCTCGTACAGATACGCAGTATTTT. Translation: CASGLARTDTQYF.

In DNA form, the CDR3 reads TGCGCCAGCAGTGAGGCGGGGAGTGCCGATCCCATACAAGAGACCCAGTACTTC. Amino acids: CASSEAGSADPIQETQYF. This chain connects TRBV10-1 to TRBJ2-5; perhaps TRBD2 as D (6 bases). The CDR3 runs to 18 residues. Germline CDR1 WNHNN, CDR2 SYGVQD (reference sequence). The V end lost 2 bases, the J end lost 2 bases, and 21 bases lay between the germline ends.

To note about this clonotype: A much larger clone is a single base away; this may be a read error. The chain joins TRBV12-3 or TRBV12-4 to TRBJ1-2; D gene uncertain. V lost 5 bases, J lost 0 bases, and 13 bases lay in between. This CDR3 comprises 15 residues. The chain's CDR3 is CASSKRTATNYGYTF. CDR3 in DNA: TGTGCCAGCAGTAAACGGACGGCCACTAACTATGGCTACACCTTC.